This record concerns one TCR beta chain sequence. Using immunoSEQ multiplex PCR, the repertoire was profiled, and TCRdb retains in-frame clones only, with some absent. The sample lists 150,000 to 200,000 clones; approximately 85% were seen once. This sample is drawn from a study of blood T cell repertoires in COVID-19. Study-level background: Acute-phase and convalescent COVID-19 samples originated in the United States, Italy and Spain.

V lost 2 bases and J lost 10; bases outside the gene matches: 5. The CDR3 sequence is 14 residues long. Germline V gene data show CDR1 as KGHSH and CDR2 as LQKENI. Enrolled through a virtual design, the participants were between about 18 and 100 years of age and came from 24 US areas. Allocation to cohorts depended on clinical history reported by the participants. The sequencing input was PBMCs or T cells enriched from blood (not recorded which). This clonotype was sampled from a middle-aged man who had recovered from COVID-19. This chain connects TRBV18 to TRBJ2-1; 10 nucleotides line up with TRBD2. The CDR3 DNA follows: TGTGCCAGCTCACCAGTCCTAGCGGGGGACGAGCAGTTCTTC. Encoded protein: CASSPVLAGDEQFF.